The 14 T cell receptor beta chains below all came from one sample that was sequenced in a study of response to subunit inactivated influenza vaccine. TCRdb independently ran MiXCR on the RT-PCR reads; one entry per CDR3 protein. Counted here are some 570,000 distinct CDR3 sequences, over 9% occurring once; the ten biggest clones make up 8% to 13%. The same sample was also used in a study of T cells expressing NK-cell markers. From that second work: It was by 5'RACE template switching with UMIs that TCR beta cDNA was made.

The sequenced sample was PBMCs from blood, obtained on the day of vaccination. These TCRs come from a man aged 45-65 years who received an inactivated influenza vaccine.

This clonotype was picked up many times. This sequence joins TRBV12-3 or TRBV12-4 and TRBJ2-7; D is uncertain. Trimming took 6 bases from V and 7 from J, leaving 16 bases between them. This CDR3 contains 13 residues. CDR3 amino acids: CASSLTPLGEQYF. In nucleotides, the CDR3 is TGTGCCAGCAGCCTTACCCCTTTAGGGGAGCAGTACTTC.

This clonotype has more than one count but fewer than ten. The chain links TRBV4-1 to TRBJ1-5; D possibly corresponds to TRBD1 (6 bases). Trimming pared 1 base from V and 10 bases from J, leaving 17 bases between. CDR1 and CDR2 from the germline V gene are MGHRA and YSYEKL. This CDR3 contains 15 residues. The CDR3 coding sequence is TGCGCCAGCAGCCAAGGACAGGACCCATTCTCCCCCCAGCATTTT. Translation: CASSQGQDPFSPQHF.

The rearrangement uses TRBV5-1 and TRBJ2-7; D is unresolved. Germline V gene data show CDR1 as SGHRS and CDR2 as YFSETQ. The CDR3 contains 14 residues. Trimming removed 5 bases at V and 4 bases at J, with 16 bases between. The CDR3 region has the DNA TGCGCCAGCAGGTCCGACACTTCGTGGTACGAGCAGTACTTC. It is translated as CASRSDTSWYEQYF. Together with reference TRBV5-1 and TRBJ2-7, the CDR3 gives the full variable domain: KAGVTQTPRYLIKTRGQQVTLSCSPISGHRSVSWYQQTPGQGLQFLFEYFSETQRNKGNFPGRFSGRQFSNSRSEMNVSTLELGDSALYLCASRSDTSWYEQYFGPGTRLTVT.

This clonotype was seen a few times. J is TRBJ2-5 and V is TRBV12-3 or TRBV12-4; 9 nucleotides align to TRBD1. This CDR3 has 14 residues. V shed 6 bases and J 5 bases; nucleotides not matched to a gene: 7. For the CDR3, the DNA is TGTGCCAGCAGACGCGGGACAGGGATGGAGACCCAGTACTTC. This translates into CASRRGTGMETQYF.

This clonotype was found many times. The V gene is TRBV28, the J gene TRBJ2-7, with TRBD1 matching 7 bases. Looked up from germline, CDR1 is MDHEN and CDR2 is SYDVKM. This CDR3 spans 17 amino acids. Trimming took 2 bases from V and 0 from J; bases not matched to a gene: 10. CDR3 amino acids: CASSLGTGAFGSYEQYF. CDR3 nucleotide sequence: TGTGCCAGCAGTTTAGGCACAGGGGCATTCGGCTCCTACGAGCAGTACTTC. The complete variable domain, with remaining parts taken from reference TRBV28 and TRBJ2-7, reads DVKVTQSSRYLVKRTGEKVFLECVQDMDHENMFWYRQDPGLGLRLIYFSYDVKMKEKGDIPEGYSVSREKKERFSLILESASTNQTSMYLCASSLGTGAFGSYEQYFGPGTRLTVT.

There are many counts of this clonotype. The chain links TRBV5-1 to TRBJ1-2; D ambiguous. Trimming left V 0 bases short and J 0 bases short, with 6 bases between. The length of the CDR3 is 14 residues. Germline CDR1 and CDR2: SGHRS and YFSETQ. The CDR3: CASSLGQSNYGYTF. CDR3 DNA sequence: TGCGCCAGCAGCTTGGGGCAGTCTAACTATGGCTACACCTTC.

A remark on this clonotype: The junction departs from germline at one end; a sequencing error may be responsible. The chain links TRBV6-5 to TRBJ1-1, with unresolved D. Germline V gene data show CDR1 as MNHEY and CDR2 as SVGAGI. This CDR3 contains 13 residues. The CDR3: CTSSIPNGAEAFF. For the CDR3, the DNA is TGTACCAGCAGTATACCTAACGGCGCTGAAGCTTTCTTT.

This clonotype appeared once. The chain is built from TRBV21-1 and TRBJ2-2; TRBD2, the D gene given by the table, was not confirmed from the DNA. TRBV21-1 corresponds to a pseudogene. CDR3 length equals 18 residues. CDR3 coding DNA: TGTGCCGGCAGCAAGGGTGGAGCGGGAGGTCCAAACACCGGGGAGCTGTTTTTT. This codes for CAGSKGGAGGPNTGELFF.

This clonotype occurred a few times. This chain links TRBV2 with TRBJ2-7; D is unresolved. The CDR3 is 12 amino acids. The V gene's germline CDR1 is SNHLY and CDR2 FYNNEI. V was shortened by 6 bases and J by 5 bases, with 11 bases between the two germline ends. The CDR3 DNA follows: TGTGCCAGCAGCCTGGCGATTCACGAGCAGTACTTC. Protein product: CASSLAIHEQYF.

This rearrangement joins TRBV11-2 to TRBJ2-5; D is perhaps TRBD1 (6 bases). Trimming stripped 5 bases from V and 3 bases from J, with 16 bases between. This CDR3 comprises 15 residues. The germline V gene encodes CDR1 SGHAT and CDR2 FQNNGV. The DNA for the CDR3 is TGTGCCAGCAGCCGGTTGGGGGCCTGGGAAGAGACCCAGTACTTC. Translated, it gives CASSRLGAWEETQYF.

The gene calls are TRBV7-8 and TRBJ1-6; D unclear. Germline assignment: CDR1 SGHVS and CDR2 FQNEAQ. V dropped 5 bases and J dropped 0 bases, with 17 bases sitting between them. The CDR3 has 18 amino acids. CDR3 in amino acids: CASSTARQTSSYNSPLHF. Written as DNA, the CDR3 is TGTGCCAGCAGCACAGCTCGGCAGACGAGCTCCTATAATTCACCCCTCCACTTT.

V is TRBV7-2 and J is TRBJ2-5, with TRBD1 matching 8 bases. V trimming: 1 base; J trimming: 5 bases; junction bases outside the gene matches: 24. The germline CDR1 and CDR2 sequences are SGHTA and FQGNSA. The CDR3 is 21 residues long. The CDR3 loop reads CASSLVPRIAQTGVGRETQYF. CDR3 bases: TGTGCCAGCAGCTTAGTGCCCCGTATAGCCCAGACAGGGGTGGGTAGGGAGACCCAGTACTTC.

The chain carries TRBV5-6 and TRBJ2-3; the D is unclear. Germline CDR1 is SGHDT and CDR2 is YYEEEE. Trimming stripped 5 bases from V and 0 bases from J, with 7 bases between. The CDR3 sequence is 13 residues long. CDR3 DNA: TGTGCCAGCAGTGGGTCTAGCACAGATACGCAGTATTTT. Encoded protein: CASSGSSTDTQYF.

The genes are TRBV29-1 and TRBJ1-1; perhaps TRBD1 as D (5 bases). Trimming shortened V by 4 bases and J by 0 bases, and 9 bases separated the two germline ends. The CDR3 totals 13 residues. Germline assignment: CDR1 SQVTM and CDR2 ANQGSEA. The CDR3: CSVALTVNTEAFF. In DNA form, the CDR3 reads TGCAGCGTTGCCCTGACAGTGAACACTGAAGCTTTCTTT.